This TCR beta chain derives from a study of tumor-infiltrating lymphocytes in localized non-small cell lung cancer. Study information: Some samples were collected after neoadjuvant chemotherapy; smokers, never-smokers and several histologies were included.

Sequencing used immunoSEQ multiplex PCR; TCRdb keeps in-frame clones, though not all of them. This sample yields around 25,000 clones, of which over 60% are seen a single time; about 5.7% belongs to the top ten. Study-level points and caveats: Immunotypes IM1 and IM2 had similar TCR-derived T-cell fractions.

CDR1 and CDR2 (germline): SEHNR, FQNEAQ (reference sequence). Germline trimming cut 4 bases from V and 4 bases from J; bases unmatched to any gene: 3. The CDR3 totals 14 residues. Worth noting for this clone: The antigen remains undetermined.

The clonotype was recovered from a human donor with non-small cell lung cancer. Sequencing was performed on lung tumor tissue. The chain carries TRBV7-9 and TRBJ1-4, with TRBD1 matching 7 bases. The CDR3: CASSSGQYNEKLFF. The CDR3 DNA follows: TGTGCCAGCAGCTCGGGACAGTATAATGAAAAACTGTTTTTT.